This TCR beta chain was sequenced for a study of response to subunit inactivated influenza vaccine. TCRdb redid the calling of the RT-PCR reads with MiXCR, one entry per CDR3 protein. The data show about 700,000 distinct CDR3 sequences, with approximately 15% seen just once and around 10% held by the top ten. Overall study findings and caveats: That few new T cells are recruited by each seasonal influenza vaccination was the authors' suggestion.

The table lists this clonotype with a few counts. Its antigen is unknown. The V end was cut by 8 bases, the J end by 1 base, with 13 bases between. From germline, CDR1 is MDHEN and CDR2 SYDVKM. The CDR3 runs to 14 residues. J is TRBJ2-3 and V is TRBV28, with D tentatively TRBD2 (6 bases). This clonotype was sampled from a man aged 45 to 65 who received an inactivated influenza vaccine. Sequenced material: PBMCs from blood, taken about 11 days after vaccination. Here the CDR3 reads CASLRGLGTDTQYF. The DNA of the CDR3 is TGTGCCAGCCTCCGGGGGTTGGGCACAGATACGCAGTATTTT. Full variable domain (rest looked up from reference TRBV28 and TRBJ2-3): DVKVTQSSRYLVKRTGEKVFLECVQDMDHENMFWYRQDPGLGLRLIYFSYDVKMKEKGDIPEGYSVSREKKERFSLILESASTNQTSMYLCASLRGLGTDTQYFGPGTRLTVL.